The TCR beta chain described here comes from a study of OX40 agonist ivuxolimab in advanced cancers. Using immunoSEQ multiplex PCR, the repertoire was profiled, and TCRdb retains in-frame clones only, with some absent. The sample contains about 39,000 clones, roughly 92% of which appear only once. Findings of the study overall: Within 6 weeks, CD4+ and CD8+ blood T cells expanded clonally at 0.1 to 3.0 mg/kg.

J gave up 4 bases and V 3 bases, and 3 bases lay outside the gene matches. Per germline, CDR1 MNHEY and CDR2 SMNVEV (reference sequence). The CDR3 contains 15 residues. Concerning this clone: The antigen remains unidentified.

This clonotype originated in an adult with an advanced solid tumor such as melanoma, head and neck, liver or kidney cancer. Sample: CD4+ or CD8+ T cells sorted from blood, taken in a trial of the OX40 agonist ivuxolimab. The chain is built from TRBV27 and TRBJ2-7; the match to TRBD2 covers 13 bases. The chain's CDR3 is CASSLTSGRSYEQYF. The CDR3 DNA follows: TGTGCCAGCAGTTTGACTAGCGGGAGGTCGTACGAGCAGTACTTC.